Below, 27 T cell receptor beta chains from the same sample are listed, as sequenced in a study of CD8+ T cells in alopecia areata. Sequencing used cDNA as its template, made by extracting RNA and reverse transcribing it. The method was immunoSEQ multiplex PCR; TCRdb's version includes in-frame clones alone and lacks a portion of them. The sample carries under 250,000 clones, more than 55% recorded once. Sequencing was carried out using CD8+ T cells sorted from blood. These receptors came from a human donor in good health.

The CDR3 DNA is TGTGCCTGCACGGGGGCCCTGGACACTGAAGCTTTCTTT. As protein: CACTGALDTEAFF. The chain uses TRBV30 and TRBJ1-1, with D perhaps matching TRBD1 (6 bases). The CDR3 is 13 residues long. Germline V gene data show CDR1 as GTSNPN and CDR2 as SVGIG (reference sequence). Between the trimmed V and J ends, which lost 6 bases and 3 bases, there was a span of 14 bases. The full variable domain, rest sourced from reference TRBV30 and TRBJ1-1, is SQTIHQWPATLVQPVGSPLSLECTVEGTSNPNLYWYRQAAGRGLQLLFYSVGIGQISSEVPQNLSASRPQDRQFILSSKKLLLSDSGFYLCACTGALDTEAFFGQGTRLTVV.

The J gene is TRBJ1-1, the V gene TRBV5-4, with 9 bases that match TRBD1. CDR3 size: 16 residues. The V and J ends lost 6 bases and 4 bases, in that order; junction bases with no gene match: 13. In germline, CDR1 is SGHNT, CDR2 YYREEE (reference sequence). The CDR3 DNA reads as TGTGCCAGCACAGGGACAGGGTACAAGGAGGGCACTGAAGCTTTCTTT. It translates to CASTGTGYKEGTEAFF.

This clone was seen a handful of times. The rearrangement links TRBV4-1 to TRBJ1-5; 7 bases line up with TRBD1. This CDR3 is 13 amino acids long. Germline V CDR1 and CDR2: MGHRA, YSYEKL. J was trimmed by 7 bases and V by 4 bases; bases with no gene match: 4. CDR3: CASSLQGNQPQHF. The CDR3 DNA reads TGCGCCAGCAGCCTACAGGGGAACCAGCCCCAGCATTTT.

The genes are TRBV7-2 and TRBJ2-1, with 9 nucleotides matching TRBD2. V lost 4 bases and J lost 7; bases outside the gene matches: 2. The CDR3 is 13 amino acids. Germline V CDR1 and CDR2: SGHTA, FQGNSA. CDR3 sequence reads: CASSSGLANEQFF. The CDR3 DNA reads TGTGCCAGCAGCTCGGGACTAGCAAATGAGCAGTTCTTC.

This clone occurred a few times. The rearrangement links TRBV7-9 to TRBJ1-5; D not certain. CDR1 SEHNR and CDR2 FQNEAQ come from the germline V gene (reference sequence). The V end lost 1 base, the J end lost 5 bases, and 3 bases lay between the germline ends. This CDR3 is built from 12 residues. The CDR3 region is CASSLEDQPQHF. The CDR3, as DNA: TGTGCCAGCAGCTTAGAGGATCAGCCCCAGCATTTT.

The CDR3 here is CASSQGWTGGKQETQYF. In DNA form, the CDR3 reads TGTGCCAGCAGCCAAGGCTGGACAGGGGGCAAACAAGAGACCCAGTACTTC. This sequence joins TRBV14 and TRBJ2-5; TRBD1 aligns across 11 bases. Germline CDR1 SGHDN, CDR2 FVKESK. V shed 1 base and J 2 bases; nucleotides not matched to a gene: 6. The CDR3 is 17 amino acids.

This clone was counted only a few times. The V and J genes are TRBV19 and TRBJ1-1; maybe TRBD1 (5 bases). From germline, CDR1 is LNHDA and CDR2 SQIVND (reference sequence). Trimming took 11 bases from V and 4 from J, leaving 14 bases between them. CDR3 length: 12 amino acids. The CDR3 loop is CAARDLGTEAFF. The CDR3 DNA follows: TGTGCCGCTAGGGACCTGGGCACTGAAGCTTTCTTT.

The V call is TRBV2, the J call TRBJ2-2; maybe TRBD2 (5 bases). V was shortened by 5 bases and J by 0 bases, with 10 bases between the two germline ends. This CDR3 region has 15 residues. Germline CDR1 and CDR2: SNHLY and FYNNEI. CDR3 loop: CASSRGPTNTGELFF. As DNA, the CDR3 is TGTGCCAGCAGTCGAGGGCCTACGAACACCGGGGAGCTGTTTTTT.

The chain uses TRBV27 and TRBJ1-5, with 10 bases aligning to TRBD1. Per the germline V gene, CDR1 is MNHEY and CDR2 is SMNVEV (reference sequence). V trimming: 5 bases; J trimming: 5 bases; junction bases outside the gene matches: 3. The CDR3 spans 14 residues. The CDR3: CASSPGQGYQPQHF. As DNA, the CDR3 is TGTGCCAGCAGTCCGGGACAGGGGTATCAGCCCCAGCATTTT.

The gene calls are TRBV5-6 and TRBJ2-1; 7 bases fit TRBD2. Per the germline V gene, CDR1 is SGHDT and CDR2 is YYEEEE. Trimming cost V 4 bases and J 5 bases; bases outside gene matches: 6. The CDR3 contains 14 residues. This CDR3 reads CASSGEGGHNEQFF. In DNA form, the CDR3 reads TGTGCCAGCAGCGGGGAGGGTGGTCACAATGAGCAGTTCTTC.

The rearrangement joins TRBV29-1 to TRBJ2-5; either TRBD1 or TRBD2 may supply D (5 bases each). The CDR3 has 13 residues. Germline lookup yields CDR1 SQVTM and CDR2 ANQGSEA. V gave up 4 bases and J gave up 5 bases, with 14 bases separating them. The CDR3 DNA reads TGCAGCGTTGCGGGACGTCTGGGGGAGACCCAGTACTTC. This gives the protein CSVAGRLGETQYF.

This clone was found once. J is TRBJ1-6 and V is TRBV10-1, with D hard to call. Germline CDR1 and CDR2: WNHNN and SYGVQD (reference sequence). This CDR3 contains 14 residues. The V end lost 4 bases, the J end lost 9 bases, and 13 bases lay between the germline ends. Written as DNA, the CDR3 is TGCGCCAGCAGTGCTGGACCGACTGGTTCACCCCTCCACTTT. It yields the protein CASSAGPTGSPLHF.

The J gene is TRBJ1-5, the V gene TRBV19; D is unresolved. V lost 3 bases, J lost 4 bases, and 13 bases lay in between. Germline CDR1 and CDR2: LNHDA and SQIVND (reference sequence). This CDR3 comprises 15 residues. CDR3 nucleotides: TGTGCCAGTAGTATGAAGGCTGAGGAGAATCAGCCCCAGCATTTT. It yields the protein CASSMKAEENQPQHF.

This clone was seen a single time. This rearrangement joins TRBV5-1 to TRBJ2-1; 14 bases line up with TRBD2. The J segment lost 5 bases and the V segment lost 4 bases, leaving 2 bases of the junction unmatched. From germline, CDR1 is SGHRS and CDR2 YFSETQ. The CDR3 contains 15 residues. CDR3 loop: CASSRTSGGHNEQFF. The CDR3 bases are TGCGCCAGCAGCCGGACTAGCGGGGGGCACAATGAGCAGTTCTTC.

The chain joins TRBV30 to TRBJ2-7; 7 nucleotides align to TRBD1. The CDR3 sequence is 11 residues long. Trimming took 5 bases from V and 6 from J; bases not matched to a gene: 4. Germline V gene sequence: CDR1 GTSNPN, CDR2 SVGIG (reference sequence). This CDR3 reads CAWEQGSEQYF. CDR3 DNA sequence: TGTGCCTGGGAACAGGGGTCCGAGCAGTACTTC.

The chain combines TRBV30 with TRBJ2-1; 8 bases line up with TRBD2. The length of the CDR3 is 10 residues. Germline CDR1 is GTSNPN and CDR2 is SVGIG (reference sequence). Germline trimming cut 5 bases from V and 10 bases from J; bases unmatched to any gene: 1. The CDR3 loop reads CAWAGGEQFF. The CDR3 nucleotides are TGTGCCTGGGCGGGGGGCGAGCAGTTCTTC.

This clone was counted a few times. The chain has TRBV2 and TRBJ1-1, with D unresolved. CDR1 is SNHLY and CDR2 is FYNNEI in the germline V gene. This CDR3 is built from 16 residues. Trimming took off 5 bases at V and 1 base at J, with 17 bases between the two ends. Written as DNA, the CDR3 is TGTGCCAGCAGTAACCCGCCCGGGGTTTCGAACACTGAAGCTTTCTTT. Its translation is CASSNPPGVSNTEAFF.

This chain joins TRBV7-2 and TRBJ1-1; possibly TRBD1 for D (5 bases). V was shortened by 5 bases and J by 8 bases, with 18 bases between the two germline ends. The V gene's germline CDR1 is SGHTA and CDR2 FQGNSA. The length of the CDR3 is 14 residues. The CDR3 DNA sequence: TGTGCCAGCAGCCCTAGGGACTACTCCCCGGAAGCTTTCTTT. Translation: CASSPRDYSPEAFF. Drawing the rest from reference TRBV7-2 and TRBJ1-1, the complete variable domain is GAGVSQSPSNKVTEKGKDVELRCDPISGHTALYWYRQSLGQGLEFLIYFQGNSAPDKSGLPSDRFSAERTGGSVSTLTIQRTQQEDSAVYLCASSPRDYSPEAFFGQGTRLTVV.

This clone was seen a handful of times. The rearrangement joins TRBV30 to TRBJ2-5, with a possible D match to TRBD2 (6 bases). Looked up from germline, CDR1 is GTSNPN and CDR2 is SVGIG (reference sequence). Trimming left V 5 bases short and J 5 bases short, with 21 bases between. CDR3 length: 15 amino acids. The CDR3 reads CAWGPGGVEPETQYF. The CDR3 DNA sequence: TGTGCCTGGGGGCCGGGCGGGGTCGAACCGGAGACCCAGTACTTC.

J is TRBJ1-1 and V is TRBV5-5; D perhaps matches TRBD1 (5 bases). The CDR3 covers 12 residues. With 9 bases removed from V and 1 base from J, the gap between germline ends came to 10 bases. The germline CDR1 and CDR2 sequences are SGHKS and YYEKEE (reference sequence). The CDR3 protein is CATRQPNTEAFF. The CDR3 bases are TGTGCCACGCGACAGCCGAACACTGAAGCTTTCTTT.

This clone was found once. This rearrangement joins TRBV29-1 to TRBJ1-1; D perhaps matches TRBD1 (5 bases). The CDR3 extends over 14 amino acids. Per germline, CDR1 SQVTM and CDR2 ANQGSEA. Trimming pared 0 bases from V and 4 bases from J, leaving 12 bases between. The CDR3 bases are TGCAGCGTTGAAGAAATGGGACTAGGCACTGAAGCTTTCTTT. Translation: CSVEEMGLGTEAFF.

In its sample, this clone was seen a few times. The V gene is TRBV11-2, the J gene TRBJ1-5; D not resolved. Germline V gene lookup returns CDR1 SGHAT and CDR2 FQNNGV. With 2 bases removed from V and 0 bases from J, the gap between germline ends came to 8 bases. This CDR3 has 15 amino acids. CDR3 nucleotides: TGTGCCAGCAGCTTAACGCGGTATAGCAATCAGCCCCAGCATTTT. Protein product: CASSLTRYSNQPQHF.

The rearrangement uses TRBV4-2 and TRBJ2-7; no firm D call. Germline CDR1 and CDR2: LGHNA and YNFKEQ. This CDR3 comprises 14 residues. The V gene lost 6 bases and the J gene lost 3 bases, with 15 bases spanning the gap. The CDR3, as DNA: TGTGCCAGCAGAGCACCGCCATTCGGCTACGAGCAGTACTTC. This codes for CASRAPPFGYEQYF.

There are a few counts of this clone. V usage is TRBV7-6 and J usage is TRBJ1-4, with 7 nucleotides matching TRBD1. After removal of 4 bases from V and 13 bases from J, the junction contained 9 bases not matched to a gene. CDR3 length: 13 amino acids. The V gene's germline CDR1 is SGHVS and CDR2 FNYEAQ. CDR3 bases: TGTGCCAGCAGCTCATCAGGGGGACAAGGACTGTTTTTT. This codes for CASSSSGGQGLFF.

Here the CDR3 reads CASSPLGGGVVEQYF. As DNA, the CDR3 is TGTGCCAGCAGCCCCTTAGGAGGGGGAGTGGTCGAGCAGTACTTC. V usage is TRBV7-9 and J usage is TRBJ2-7; D assignment may be TRBD1 or TRBD2 (6 bases each). The V end was cut by 5 bases, the J end by 6 bases, with 20 bases between. This CDR3 comprises 15 residues. The germline V gene has CDR1 SEHNR and CDR2 FQNEAQ (reference sequence).

This clone came up a few times. The chain joins TRBV5-1 to TRBJ2-5; 8 nucleotides line up with TRBD2. Per germline, CDR1 SGHRS and CDR2 YFSETQ. Trimming at V came to 1 base and at J to 4 bases, leaving 6 bases not matched to a gene. The CDR3 has 15 residues. The CDR3 nucleotides are TGCGCCAGCAGCTTGTCGCGGGGGGCAGCAGAGACCCAGTACTTC. Translation gives CASSLSRGAAETQYF.

This clone was counted a few times. V usage is TRBV6-6 and J usage is TRBJ2-5; D might be TRBD1 or TRBD2, each matching 5 bases. The CDR3 extends over 12 amino acids. Trimming took off 5 bases at V and 7 bases at J, with 11 bases between the two ends. Germline-derived CDR1 and CDR2 are MNHNY and SVGAGI (reference sequence). The CDR3 DNA reads as TGTGCCAGCAGTACGCTGAGGGGGACCCAGTACTTC. Translating it yields CASSTLRGTQYF.